The subject of this entry is one T cell receptor beta chain. It is unclear where the CDR3 begins or ends on the DNA, so no DNA is shown, and the CDR3 is as TCRdb lists it. This entry comes from a study of blood T cell repertoires in COVID-19. The CDR3 sequence runs 14 residues, both termini included. In the original workflow: Amplification of reference gene primers was used by the study to estimate nucleated cell counts. Some clones are missing from TCRdb's copy, which holds only in-frame ones; the method was immunoSEQ multiplex PCR. That table gives V, J and clone size, and the DNA gave D and trimming. Of roughly 80,000 clones in the sample, roughly 84% were seen once.

The chain recombines TRBV21-1 with TRBJ2-7; the table's D call, TRBD2, was not checked against the DNA. TRBV21-1 is a listed pseudogene. This receptor was obtained from a man aged 45 to 65 with acute or convalescent COVID-19. Specimen: peripheral blood. CDR3 sequence: CASSTPRYPCEQYF.